This is a list of T cell receptor beta chains from one sample in a study of blood T cell repertoires in COVID-19. Method: immunoSEQ multiplex PCR; TCRdb's copy keeps in-frame clones and lacks some. The sample lists about 150,000 clones; 80% to 90% were seen once. Sequencing input: peripheral blood. The receptors derive from a man between 60 and 75 years old with active or convalescent COVID-19. CDR3s include the opening cysteine and the closing phenylalanine or tryptophan. Fields, in order: V gene, J gene, clone size, D gene, CDR3 DNA, CDR3 protein. The D gene is left open where the match is weak. Rows may omit the clone size; those that give it use once, few, many or a size class.

V: TRBV5-1; J: TRBJ2-5; size: .; D: .; DNA: TGCGCCAGCAGCTCTCTCGAGACCCAGTACTTC; CDR3: CASSSLETQYF
V: TRBV10-3; J: TRBJ2-7; size: .; D: TRBD1; DNA: TGTGCCATCAGGAGAGGGACAGGGAGAGAGCAGTACTTC; CDR3: CAIRRGTGREQYF
V: TRBV21-1; J: TRBJ1-2; size: .; D: .; DNA: TGTGCCAGCAGCAAAGTCGGGGACAGCTCTATCCCCTCCTTTGGCTACACCTTC; CDR3: CASSKVGDSSIPSFGYTF
V: TRBV7-8; J: TRBJ2-3; size: .; D: TRBD2; DNA: TGTGCCAGCAGCTTAGGTTCCAGCGGGGGGAGAAATACGCAGTATTTT; CDR3: CASSLGSSGGRNTQYF
V: TRBV4-2; J: TRBJ2-1; size: few; D: .; DNA: TGTGCCAGCAGCCAGGACGGGAGAGATTACAATGAGCAGTTCTTC; CDR3: CASSQDGRDYNEQFF
V: TRBV30; J: TRBJ2-5; size: .; D: .; DNA: TGTGCCTGGAGAAAAAGGCACACCCGGGGAGAGACCCAGTACTTC; CDR3: CAWRKRHTRGETQYF
V: TRBV7-2; J: TRBJ2-1; size: .; D: .; DNA: TGTGCCAGCACCTCCCACCCCCGGGGTTCCTACAATGAGCAGTTCTTC; CDR3: CASTSHPRGSYNEQFF
V: TRBV28; J: TRBJ1-1; size: .; D: .; DNA: TGTGCCAGCAGTTCGAGGACTGAAGCTTTCTTT; CDR3: CASSSRTEAFF
V: TRBV2; J: TRBJ1-2; size: few; D: .; DNA: TGTGCCAGCAGTGAACAGGGGACATATGGCTACACCTTC; CDR3: CASSEQGTYGYTF
V: TRBV19; J: TRBJ2-7; size: .; D: TRBD2; DNA: TGTGCCAGTAGTGTGACTAGCGGGAGAGGTCCCTACGAGCAGTACTTC; CDR3: CASSVTSGRGPYEQYF
V: TRBV24-1; J: TRBJ2-1; size: .; D: TRBD2; DNA: TGTGCCACCTTAAAGAACACCCTATCCCTAGCGGGAGGGACCCCCTACAATGAGCAGTTCTTC; CDR3: CATLKNTLSLAGGTPYNEQFF
V: TRBV2; J: TRBJ2-5; size: .; D: .; DNA: TGTGCCAGCAGCTTTCTCCTGGCCCAAGAGACCCAGTACTTC; CDR3: CASSFLLAQETQYF
V: TRBV15; J: TRBJ2-7; size: .; D: .; DNA: TGTGCCACCAGCAGAGGGGACACGTCCTACGAGCAGTACTTC; CDR3: CATSRGDTSYEQYF
V: TRBV9; J: TRBJ1-6; size: .; D: TRBD1; DNA: TGTGCCAGCAGCGTAGGTCAGGGGGACGGTTCACCCCTCCACTTT; CDR3: CASSVGQGDGSPLHF
V: TRBV11-1; J: TRBJ2-6; size: .; D: .; DNA: TGTGCCAGCAGCTTAGAGGGGACTGGGGCCAACGTCCTGACTTTC; CDR3: CASSLEGTGANVLTF
V: TRBV28; J: TRBJ2-7; size: .; D: TRBD1; DNA: TGTGCCAGCCTGAGGACAGGGCAGAACTACGAGCAGTACTTC; CDR3: CASLRTGQNYEQYF
V: TRBV4-3; J: TRBJ1-4; size: .; D: .; DNA: TGCGCCAGCAGCCAGGGGCCCGGTGAAAAACTGTTTTTT; CDR3: CASSQGPGEKLFF
V: TRBV9; J: TRBJ2-1; size: .; D: TRBD2; DNA: TGTGCCAGCAGCGGCGTGATTAGCGGGGGGGCGATCTCCTACAATGAGCAGTTCTTC; CDR3: CASSGVISGGAISYNEQFF
V: TRBV28; J: TRBJ2-3; size: .; D: TRBD2; DNA: TGTGCCAGCAGCCCACCACGGAGGGCTAGCGGGAGGGCGACGGGCACAGATACGCAGTATTTT; CDR3: CASSPPRRASGRATGTDTQYF
V: TRBV5-1; J: TRBJ1-4; size: .; D: .; DNA: TGCGCCAGCAGCTTCGGGGAGTCAAATGAAAAACTGTTTTTT; CDR3: CASSFGESNEKLFF
V: TRBV18; J: TRBJ2-1; size: .; D: TRBD2; DNA: TGTGCCAGCTCCCCCAACACCGGGATACTAGCGGGGGGGAGTAATGAGCAGTTCTTC; CDR3: CASSPNTGILAGGSNEQFF
V: TRBV6-5; J: TRBJ2-5; size: once; D: .; DNA: TGTGCCAGCAGCTGGACTGGGCTAGGGGAGACCCAGTACTTC; CDR3: CASSWTGLGETQYF
V: TRBV19; J: TRBJ1-1; size: .; D: .; DNA: TGTGCCAGTAGTTTGAACAGGGCCCGAGGAGCTTTCTTT; CDR3: CASSLNRARGAFF
V: TRBV3-1/TRBV3-2; J: TRBJ1-1; size: .; D: .; DNA: TGTGCCAGCAGCCAAGTCGGAGGGACTGAAGCTTTCTTT; CDR3: CASSQVGGTEAFF
V: TRBV10-2; J: TRBJ2-7; size: .; D: .; DNA: TGCGCCAGTACCTCCGGGACAATCTTCTACGAGCAGTACTTC; CDR3: CASTSGTIFYEQYF
V: TRBV5-1; J: TRBJ1-1; size: .; D: .; DNA: TGCGCCAGCAGCGCAGGACGGGGTGGGGGCTTCATGAACACTGAAGCTTTCTTT; CDR3: CASSAGRGGGFMNTEAFF
V: TRBV24-1; J: TRBJ2-6; size: .; D: TRBD1; DNA: TGTGCCACCAGTGAGCCCGGACAGGCTGGGGCCAACGTCCTGACTTTC; CDR3: CATSEPGQAGANVLTF
V: TRBV21-1; J: TRBJ1-4; size: .; D: .; DNA: TGTGCCAGCAGCAAAGTAGCAGGGGTTAGCGAAAAACTGTTTTTT; CDR3: CASSKVAGVSEKLFF
V: TRBV15; J: TRBJ1-5; size: .; D: TRBD1; DNA: TGTGCCACCAGCAGGGGACGAGGGGGCGCCGCTCAGCCCCAGCATTTT; CDR3: CATSRGRGGAAQPQHF
V: TRBV2; J: TRBJ1-2; size: .; D: .; DNA: TGTGCCAGCAGTTTTCCAGGGGAGGGCTACACCTTC; CDR3: CASSFPGEGYTF
V: TRBV4-2; J: TRBJ2-2; size: .; D: TRBD2; DNA: TGTGCCAGCAGCCAAGTAGTTGGGCGGGGGGAGAACACCGGGGAGCTGTTTTTT; CDR3: CASSQVVGRGENTGELFF
V: TRBV12-2; J: TRBJ2-1; size: once; D: .; DNA: TGTGCAAGTCGCTTAGGTCCCTCGGGACTCGCGCGTCCCCAGTTCTTC; CDR3: CASRLGPSGLARPQFF
V: TRBV6-5; J: TRBJ2-7; size: .; D: TRBD1; DNA: TGTGCCAGCAGGAGGGACAGGGGGGCCTACGAGCAGTACTTC; CDR3: CASRRDRGAYEQYF
V: TRBV11-1; J: TRBJ2-4; size: .; D: TRBD1; DNA: TGTGCCAGCAGCTTGGGTGGACAGGCTGGGGGTCTTCAGTACTTC; CDR3: CASSLGGQAGGLQYF
V: TRBV4-3; J: TRBJ2-1; size: .; D: TRBD2; DNA: TGCGCCAGCAGCCTTCTCGGGACTAGCGTCAATGAGCAGTTCTTC; CDR3: CASSLLGTSVNEQFF
V: TRBV5-1; J: TRBJ2-5; size: .; D: .; DNA: TGCGCCAGCAGCTTGGCCGGGGAGACCCAGTACTTC; CDR3: CASSLAGETQYF
V: TRBV7-3; J: TRBJ2-5; size: .; D: TRBD2; DNA: TGTGCCAGCAGCTTCGGGCGGGGGGAAGAGACCCAGTACTTC; CDR3: CASSFGRGEETQYF
V: TRBV18; J: TRBJ2-1; size: .; D: TRBD2; DNA: TGTGCCAGCTCACCACCAAGCGGGAGCTCCTACAATGAGCAGTTCTTC; CDR3: CASSPPSGSSYNEQFF
V: TRBV6-5; J: TRBJ1-1; size: .; D: .; DNA: TGTGCCAGCAGTTTCTCCGGGAGCCAAGGCACTGAAGCTTTCTTT; CDR3: CASSFSGSQGTEAFF
V: TRBV7-2; J: TRBJ2-3; size: .; D: TRBD1; DNA: TGTGCCAGCAGCCTCGACAGGGGAGTTACAGATACGCAGTATTTT; CDR3: CASSLDRGVTDTQYF
V: TRBV7-2; J: TRBJ2-3; size: .; D: TRBD2; DNA: TGTGCCAGCAGCTGGCTTGAGAGCGGGGGGACAGATACGCAGTATTTT; CDR3: CASSWLESGGTDTQYF
V: TRBV4-1; J: TRBJ2-3; size: .; D: .; DNA: TGCGCCAGCAGCCCTGGGGCGGGGCGCGTCACAGATACGCAGTATTTT; CDR3: CASSPGAGRVTDTQYF
V: TRBV7-2; J: TRBJ1-1; size: .; D: .; DNA: TGTGCCAGCAGCTCCACTTCCCACACTGAAGCTTTCTTT; CDR3: CASSSTSHTEAFF
V: TRBV7-2; J: TRBJ2-3; size: .; D: TRBD2; DNA: TGTGCCAGCAACAACCAGGCGGGGGGCACAGATACGCAGTATTTT; CDR3: CASNNQAGGTDTQYF
V: TRBV29-1; J: TRBJ1-1; size: .; D: TRBD1; DNA: TGCAGCGTTGAACGGACAGGGAACACTGAAGCTTTCTTT; CDR3: CSVERTGNTEAFF
V: TRBV25-1; J: TRBJ2-3; size: .; D: TRBD2; DNA: TGTGCCAGCAGCTTGGCGGGCGGGGGTACGCAGTATTTT; CDR3: CASSLAGGGTQYF
V: TRBV5-1; J: TRBJ1-2; size: few; D: .; DNA: TGCGCCAGCAGCTATGACAGTAATGGCTACACCTTC; CDR3: CASSYDSNGYTF
V: TRBV28; J: TRBJ1-6; size: few; D: TRBD1; DNA: TGTGCCAGCAGTTTTGTCGGACAGGGGGCATGGGATGATTCACCCCTCCACTTT; CDR3: CASSFVGQGAWDDSPLHF
V: TRBV3-1/TRBV3-2; J: TRBJ1-1; size: .; D: .; DNA: TGTGCCAGCACCTCAATGGGGCGGACCTCCACTGAAGCTTTCTTT; CDR3: CASTSMGRTSTEAFF
V: TRBV27; J: TRBJ1-2; size: .; D: TRBD1; DNA: TGTGCCAGCAGTTCCCGGGACAGGGGCTATGGCTACACCTTC; CDR3: CASSSRDRGYGYTF
V: TRBV2; J: TRBJ1-4; size: .; D: TRBD1; DNA: TGTGCCAGCTCAGGGGGCACTAATGAAAAACTGTTTTTT; CDR3: CASSGGTNEKLFF
V: TRBV24-1; J: TRBJ1-4; size: .; D: TRBD1; DNA: TGTGCCACCAGTGATGGACAGGATGAAAAACTGTTTTTT; CDR3: CATSDGQDEKLFF
V: TRBV4-1; J: TRBJ2-5; size: .; D: .; DNA: TGCGCCAGCAGCCAAGCCCAAGGGAGGGAGACCCAGTACTTC; CDR3: CASSQAQGRETQYF